The 16 T cell receptor beta chains below come from one sample, sequenced in a study of early T cells in non-severe SARS-CoV-2 infection. One entry per CDR3 protein, called by TCRdb with MiXCR from the 5' RACE reads. The table has roughly 54,000 distinct CDR3 sequences, less than 9.5% seen once. The source was whole blood, collected at baseline. The receptors shown here come from an adult who was a healthcare worker with PCR-confirmed SARS-CoV-2 infection or an uninfected control (not recorded which).

This clonotype has ten or more counts. The rearrangement uses TRBV15 and TRBJ1-2; possible D gene TRBD1, 6 bases. V was trimmed by 3 bases and J by 2 bases, leaving 16 bases between them. Germline loops: CDR1 LNHNV, CDR2 YYDKDF (reference sequence). The CDR3 spans 16 residues. CDR3 region: CATSSQPTGFNYGYTF. The DNA of the CDR3 is TGTGCCACCAGCAGCCAACCGACAGGTTTCAACTATGGCTACACCTTC.

This clonotype has ten or more counts. The chain uses TRBV20-1 and TRBJ2-7; 12 nucleotides align to TRBD2. This CDR3 region has 13 residues. The germline gives CDR1 DFQATT, CDR2 SNEGSKA (reference sequence). V was pared by 5 bases and J by 7 bases, with 6 bases of the junction left unmatched. The CDR3 bases are TGCAGTGCTCTAGCGGGAGGGCCCGATGAGCAGTACTTC. Protein sequence: CSALAGGPDEQYF.

This clonotype was observed at least ten times. The V gene is TRBV19, the J gene TRBJ1-2; weak D call: TRBD1 (6 bases). This CDR3 comprises 14 residues. CDR1 LNHDA and CDR2 SQIVND come from the germline V gene (reference sequence). Trimming shortened V by 3 bases and J by 4 bases, and 12 bases separated the two germline ends. The DNA for the CDR3 is TGTGCCAGTAGTATCGGCCCCAGGGGCTATGGCTACACCTTC. Translated: CASSIGPRGYGYTF.

This clonotype has a handful of counts. The chain employs TRBV7-8 and TRBJ2-2; D not certain. Germline-derived CDR1 and CDR2 are SGHVS and FQNEAQ. This CDR3 region has 16 residues. Trimming took 5 bases from V and 4 from J, leaving 17 bases between them. Here the CDR3 reads CASSLVPRSGTGELFF. For the CDR3, the DNA is TGTGCCAGCAGCCTCGTCCCTAGGAGTGGCACCGGGGAGCTGTTTTTT.

This clonotype has just a few counts. V is TRBV27 and J is TRBJ2-7; 10 nucleotides match TRBD2. Trimming cost V 3 bases and J 4 bases; bases outside gene matches: 0. Per the germline V gene, CDR1 is MNHEY and CDR2 is SMNVEV (reference sequence). CDR3 length: 13 residues. The CDR3 nucleotides are TGTGCCAGCAGTTTGACTAGCGGGTACGAGCAGTACTTC. Protein sequence: CASSLTSGYEQYF.

This clonotype was counted at least ten times. The J gene is TRBJ2-7, the V gene TRBV19; tentative D call: TRBD2 (5 bases). This CDR3 has 13 amino acids. The V end lost 3 bases, the J end lost 3 bases, and 9 bases lay between the germline ends. The germline V gene encodes CDR1 LNHDA and CDR2 SQIVND (reference sequence). CDR3 loop: CASSINGDYEQYF. The DNA for the CDR3 is TGTGCCAGTAGTATTAACGGGGACTACGAGCAGTACTTC.

The sample holds a few counts of this clonotype. CDR3 sequence (DNA): TGTGCCAGCAGCCTAAATCCGGGACAGATGTACGAGCAGTACTTC. The encoded protein is CASSLNPGQMYEQYF. The chain recombines TRBV7-2 with TRBJ2-7; the match to TRBD1 covers 7 bases. Per the germline V gene, CDR1 is SGHTA and CDR2 is FQGNSA. V lost 5 bases, J lost 4 bases, and 11 bases stayed unmatched. This CDR3 region has 15 residues. Based on the CDR3 plus reference TRBV7-2 and TRBJ2-7, the full variable domain is GAGVSQSPSNKVTEKGKDVELRCDPISGHTALYWYRQSLGQGLEFLIYFQGNSAPDKSGLPSDRFSAERTGGSVSTLTIQRTQQEDSAVYLCASSLNPGQMYEQYFGPGTRLTVT.

In regard to this clonotype: A junction end diverges from the germline sequence, so it may reflect a read error. The chain joins TRBV5-1 to TRBJ1-2; D uncertain. Germline V CDR1 and CDR2: SGHRS, YFSETQ. There are 13 residues in the CDR3. For the CDR3, the DNA is TGCGCCAGCAGCTTTGGGCACAACTATGACTACACCTTC. This codes for CASSFGHNYDYTF.

The chain combines TRBV7-2 with TRBJ1-5; D remains ambiguous. Germline lookup yields CDR1 SGHTA and CDR2 FQGNSA. V lost 1 base, J lost 0 bases, and 7 bases lay in between. The CDR3 has 15 amino acids. CDR3 loop: CASSLGERSNQPQHF. CDR3 sequence (DNA): TGTGCCAGCAGCTTAGGCGAGCGTAGCAATCAGCCCCAGCATTTT.

This clonotype was counted at least ten times. This chain links TRBV11-2 with TRBJ2-1, with TRBD2 identical over 8 bases. With 5 bases clipped from V and 1 base from J, the junction kept 7 bases outside the gene matches. The CDR3 length is 16 residues. Germline V gene sequence: CDR1 SGHAT, CDR2 FQNNGV. The CDR3 DNA follows: TGTGCCAGCAGCCCACGTAGCGGGAATTCCTACAATGAGCAGTTCTTC. Residues: CASSPRSGNSYNEQFF.

This clonotype has ten or more counts. The chain has TRBV29-1 and TRBJ2-7; TRBD1 might be the D (6 bases). Germline loops: CDR1 SQVTM, CDR2 ANQGSEA. The V end was cut by 6 bases, the J end by 3 bases, with 9 bases between. This CDR3 comprises 11 residues. This CDR3 reads CSVEDSYEQYF. DNA of the CDR3: TGCAGCGTAGAGGACAGCTACGAGCAGTACTTC.

This clonotype showed up many times. The rearrangement joins TRBV7-2 to TRBJ1-2; 8 positions match TRBD1. Germline V gives CDR1 SGHTA, CDR2 FQGNSA. This CDR3 has 15 residues. The trim removed 2 bases at V and 4 bases at J, leaving 6 bases unmatched. The CDR3 loop is CASSLSYTGGYGYTF. As DNA, the CDR3 is TGTGCCAGCAGCTTATCCTACACAGGGGGCTATGGCTACACCTTC.

In the case of this clonotype: A read error is possible here, since a much larger clone lies one base away. The rearrangement joins TRBV11-2 to TRBJ2-3; 9 bases agree with TRBD1. Germline V lookup: CDR1 SGHAT, CDR2 FQNNGV. This CDR3 is 15 amino acids long. DNA for the CDR3: TGTGTCAGCAGCGCCAGGGACAGGGGCACAGATACGCAGTATTTT. The encoded protein is CVSSARDRGTDTQYF.

The rearrangement joins TRBV5-1 to TRBJ2-5; 9 positions match TRBD1. The V gene's germline CDR1 is SGHRS and CDR2 YFSETQ. Germline trimming cut 3 bases from V and 4 bases from J; bases unmatched to any gene: 7. CDR3 size: 15 residues. The CDR3 DNA is TGCGCCAGCAGCTCAGGGACAGGGCAAGGAGAGACCCAGTACTTC. It codes for CASSSGTGQGETQYF.

This clonotype was found many times. The chain is built from TRBV20-1 and TRBJ2-3; TRBD1 is a possible D gene (5 bases). The CDR3 consists of 14 residues. Germline assignment: CDR1 DFQATT and CDR2 SNEGSKA (reference sequence). The V gene lost 0 bases and the J gene lost 2 bases, with 9 bases spanning the gap. This CDR3 reads CSARDGATTDTQYF. The CDR3 DNA sequence: TGCAGTGCTAGAGATGGGGCGACCACAGATACGCAGTATTTT.

Many counts were recorded for this clonotype. The J gene is TRBJ2-1, the V gene TRBV27; 8 bases align to TRBD2. The junction had 15 bases not matched to a gene; V was cut back by 5 bases and J by 12 bases. Looked up from germline, CDR1 is MNHEY and CDR2 is SMNVEV (reference sequence). The CDR3 consists of 15 residues. DNA of the CDR3: TGTGCCAGCAGTAAAGCGGGAGAGTGGAGCGGTGGGCAGTTCTTC. It is translated as CASSKAGEWSGGQFF.